These 8 T cell receptor beta chains were sequenced from one sample in a study of metastatic and nonmetastatic thyroid tumors. Using MiXCR, TCRdb re-called clones from the PCR reads. The sample has around 34,000 clones, about 20% seen once. No patient received treatment before thyroid surgery. The specimen was tumor tissue. Source of these receptors: a male donor with papillary thyroid cancer or a benign thyroid nodule (not recorded which). Some clones in this sample may be carry-over from other donors' samples.

This clone appeared many times. The chain links TRBV4-2 to TRBJ2-3; TRBD2 matches 7 bases. The CDR3 is made up of 16 amino acids. Per the germline V gene, CDR1 is LGHNA and CDR2 is YNFKEQ. J was trimmed by 3 bases and V by 4 bases; bases with no gene match: 10. DNA of the CDR3: TGTGCCAGCAGCCGGGGAGGACTAGTAGGTACAGATACGCAGTATTTT. It specifies CASSRGGLVGTDTQYF.

This clone was seen many times. V usage is TRBV5-1 and J usage is TRBJ2-1; the match to TRBD1 covers 8 bases. This CDR3 is 17 amino acids long. Trimming at V came to 5 bases and at J to 8 bases, leaving 18 bases not matched to a gene. Germline values: CDR1 SGHRS, CDR2 YFSETQ. The CDR3 DNA follows: TGCGCCAGCAGTCCAGGGGGCGTAGGGTGGCCTGGAGATGAGCAGTTCTTC. This translates into CASSPGGVGWPGDEQFF.

This clone was seen at least ten times. J is TRBJ1-6 and V is TRBV20-1; D gene ambiguous. CDR3 length: 14 amino acids. The germline V and J ends were trimmed by 1 base and 3 bases, with 7 bases remaining between them. Germline CDR1 and CDR2: DFQATT and SNEGSKA (reference sequence). The CDR3 DNA follows: TGCAGTGCTAGAGTAGGCAGCTATAATTCACCCCTCCACTTT. Translated: CSARVGSYNSPLHF.

Points on this clone: At one end, the junction sequence differs from germline, possibly due to a read error. The chain couples TRBV7-2 to TRBJ1-2; D call uncertain. The germline V gene has CDR1 SGHTA and CDR2 FQGNSA. The length of the CDR3 is 11 residues. The CDR3 sequence: CASSEYGSYAF. CDR3 nucleotides: TGTGCCAGCAGCGAATATGGGAGCTACGCCTTC. Full variable domain (remainder filled in from reference TRBV7-2 and TRBJ1-2): GAGVSQSPSNKVTEKGKDVELRCDPISGHTALYWYRQSLGQGLEFLIYFQGNSAPDKSGLPSDRFSAERTGGSVSTLTIQRTQQEDSAVYLCASSEYGSYAFGSGTRLTVV.

This clone was seen at least ten times. This chain uses TRBV20-1 with TRBJ2-1, with D possibly matching TRBD1 (6 bases). CDR3 size: 13 residues. With 6 bases removed from V and 0 bases from J, the gap between germline ends came to 9 bases. CDR1 is DFQATT and CDR2 is SNEGSKA in the germline V gene (reference sequence). CDR3 residues: CSAGQTSYNEQFF. The DNA for the CDR3 is TGCAGTGCCGGACAGACCTCCTACAATGAGCAGTTCTTC.

This clone has at least ten counts. The CDR3 DNA sequence: TGTGCCAGCTCAAATGGGGGGGCCCTCTCCTACGAGCAGTACTTC. Protein: CASSNGGALSYEQYF. The V call is TRBV11-2, the J call TRBJ2-7, with a weak D call TRBD2 (7 bases). V was pared by 8 bases and J by 0 bases, with 17 bases between. Germline CDR1 SGHAT, CDR2 FQNNGV. The CDR3 extends over 15 amino acids.

The V and J genes are TRBV24-1 and TRBJ2-1; no clear D gene. V was trimmed by 1 base and J by 9 bases, leaving 15 bases between them. The CDR3 extends over 15 amino acids. Germline lookup yields CDR1 KGHDR and CDR2 SFDVKD. CDR3 amino acids: CATSDFGASRGEQFF. As DNA, the CDR3 is TGTGCCACCAGTGATTTCGGCGCATCGAGAGGTGAGCAGTTCTTC.

This clone was recorded a few times. This CDR3 fails to terminate in the conserved phenylalanine or tryptophan, so it likely reflects a read error. Because the CDR3's place on the DNA is in doubt, the DNA is left out and the CDR3 is given as listed by TCRdb. V gene TRBV7-9 combines with J gene TRBJ2-1. Germline assignment: CDR1 SEHNR and CDR2 FQNEAQ (reference sequence). The CDR3 comprises 11 residues, both ends counted. The CDR3 spells CASSSKDEGFL.